The 4 T cell receptor beta chains below were found in one sample sequenced in a study of human T cells and chemical hapten exposure. Each CDR3 protein gets one entry after TCRdb re-called the RACE reads with MiXCR. The table includes some 150,000 distinct CDR3 sequences, about 10% detected once. As to time point: patch test 2, 6 weeks after DPC sensitization. Treatment: therapeutic diphenylcyclopropenone sensitization with weekly scalp DPC. This specimen consisted of whole blood, obtained in connection with sensitization to the hapten diphenylcyclopropenone (DPC). The receptors shown here come from a woman in her forties or fifties with alopecia areata. Some clones in this sample may be carry-over from other donors' samples.

This clonotype was counted at least ten times. This sequence joins TRBV2 and TRBJ2-3; 9 positions agree with TRBD1. V lost 9 bases and J lost 6; bases outside the gene matches: 13. The length of the CDR3 is 15 residues. Germline assignment: CDR1 SNHLY and CDR2 FYNNEI. CDR3 sequence reads: CARGPGTGRRDTQYF. In DNA, the CDR3 is TGTGCCAGGGGTCCCGGGACAGGGAGGAGGGATACGCAGTATTTT.

The sample holds a few counts of this clonotype. The genes are TRBV28 and TRBJ2-1, with a possible D match to TRBD1 (5 bases). The V end was cut by 8 bases, the J end by 3 bases, with 17 bases between. CDR1 is MDHEN, CDR2 SYDVKM, per germline. This CDR3 is built from 15 residues. The CDR3: CASSLPGQLYNEQFF. The CDR3 DNA reads TGTGCCAGCTCACTGCCAGGGCAGCTCTACAATGAGCAGTTCTTC.

This clonotype occurred a few times. The V and J genes are TRBV3-1 and TRBJ1-5; tentatively, D is TRBD1 (5 bases). CDR1 and CDR2 from the germline V gene are LGHDT and YNNKEL (reference sequence). Trimming pared 3 bases from V and 0 bases from J, leaving 9 bases between. The CDR3 contains 15 residues. CDR3 region: CASSHGAVSNQPQHF. CDR3 DNA sequence: TGTGCCAGCAGCCACGGGGCGGTTAGCAATCAGCCCCAGCATTTT.

This rearrangement joins TRBV7-2 to TRBJ2-7, with TRBD2 matching 10 bases. Germline V gives CDR1 SGHTA, CDR2 FQGNSA. The CDR3 totals 16 residues. J gave up 4 bases and V 2 bases, and 8 bases lay outside the gene matches. The CDR3 coding sequence is TGTGCCAGCAGCTTAATGGCTAGCGGGAGTAAATACGAGCAGTACTTC. Encoded protein: CASSLMASGSKYEQYF. The entire variable domain, with the rest obtained from reference TRBV7-2 and TRBJ2-7, is as follows: GAGVSQSPSNKVTEKGKDVELRCDPISGHTALYWYRQSLGQGLEFLIYFQGNSAPDKSGLPSDRFSAERTGGSVSTLTIQRTQQEDSAVYLCASSLMASGSKYEQYFGPGTRLTVT.